These T cell receptor beta chains were read from a single sample in a study of cytomegalovirus exposure and HLA in healthy donors. The assay was immunoSEQ multiplex PCR, and TCRdb's table has in-frame clones only and misses some. This sample has approximately 93,000 clones; 78% occur once, and the top ten carry under 4%. The sample comprised PBMCs. The receptors were gathered from a woman aged 40 to 50 in good health and CMV-seronegative. CDR3s include the opening cysteine and the closing phenylalanine or tryptophan. The D gene is left open where the match is weak. Some rows mark clone size as missing; the rest say once, few, many or name a class of expanded clone.

NA	TRBV4-2	NA	TRBJ2-7	TGTGCCAGCAGCCAAGGAGACTATTGGTACTTC	CASSQGDYWYF
NA	TRBV19	NA	TRBJ1-1	TGTGCCAGTAGTATTCCTTGGGGGAGGGACATGAACACTGAAGCTTTCTTT	CASSIPWGRDMNTEAFF
NA	TRBV6-1	TRBD1	TRBJ2-7	TGTGCCAGCAGTGAGGAGACAGGGTTGGGGTACGAGCAGTACTTC	CASSEETGLGYEQYF
NA	TRBV5-1	TRBD2	TRBJ2-2	TGCGCCAGCAGCCGCCGAGCGGGAGGGAACACCGGGGAGCTGTTTTTT	CASSRRAGGNTGELFF
NA	TRBV28	NA	TRBJ1-1	TGTGCCAGCAGTTTATCTCGGGGGATGAACACTGAAGCTTTCTTT	CASSLSRGMNTEAFF
few	TRBV5-8	NA	TRBJ2-2	TGTGCCAGCAGCTTGACTGGGGCAGGGCGCATCACCGGGGAGCTGTTTTTT	CASSLTGAGRITGELFF
NA	TRBV28	NA	TRBJ1-2	TGTGCCAGCAGGGGAAACAGGGTTTCCTATGGCTACACCTTC	CASRGNRVSYGYTF
NA	TRBV7-2	NA	TRBJ1-3	TGTGCCAGCAGCAGGGGGACGAGCTCTGGAAACACCATATATTTT	CASSRGTSSGNTIYF
NA	TRBV5-6	TRBD2	TRBJ2-1	TGTGCCAGCAGCATAACTAGCGGCACAAGCTCCTACAATGAGCAGTTCTTC	CASSITSGTSSYNEQFF
NA	TRBV5-6	NA	TRBJ1-2	TGTGCCAGCAGCTTGGGGCAGGGTCTATACTATGGCTACACCTTC	CASSLGQGLYYGYTF
few	TRBV10-3	NA	TRBJ2-7	TGTGCCATCAGTTATACAGGGACCGAGCAGTACTTC	CAISYTGTEQYF
NA	TRBV28	NA	TRBJ1-2	TGTGCCAGCAGCATCAGGGCCCCGCTGAAGTATGGCTACACCTTC	CASSIRAPLKYGYTF
NA	TRBV27	NA	TRBJ2-7	TGTGCCAGTACAACGGGAACCAAGCAGTACTTC	CASTTGTKQYF
NA	TRBV7-2	NA	TRBJ2-1	TGTGCCAGCAGCCGTGACCGACAGGCATTCTCCTACAATGAGCAGTTCTTC	CASSRDRQAFSYNEQFF
NA	TRBV11-3	NA	TRBJ2-1	TGTGCCAGCAGCTTAGGTCTTTACAATGAGCAGTTCTTC	CASSLGLYNEQFF
once	TRBV19	NA	TRBJ1-2	TGTGCCAGTAGTATCGGCGGAAACTATGGCTACACCTTC	CASSIGGNYGYTF
few	TRBV6-6	TRBD2	TRBJ2-3	TGTGCCAGCAGTAAACGATTAGCGGGAGTTGCAGATACGCAGTATTTT	CASSKRLAGVADTQYF
NA	TRBV20-1	TRBD2	TRBJ2-3	TGCAGTGCTAAAGCGGGAGTTACGCAGTATTTT	CSAKAGVTQYF
once	TRBV30	NA	TRBJ2-5	TGTGCCTGGAGTGTAGGGCGGGCCCCCGGGACCCAGTACTTC	CAWSVGRAPGTQYF
NA	TRBV11-2	NA	TRBJ2-7	TGTGCCAGCAGCTTACTAGCCACCCAGCAGTACTTC	CASSLLATQQYF
few	TRBV5-1	TRBD1	TRBJ1-4	TGCGCCAGCAGCTCTGGACAGGGAGCCGAAAAACTGTTTTTT	CASSSGQGAEKLFF
once	TRBV6-6	TRBD2	TRBJ2-5	TGTGCCAGCAGTGGACTAGCTCCCGAGACCCAGTACTTC	CASSGLAPETQYF
NA	TRBV25-1	TRBD1	TRBJ2-2	TGTGCCAGCAGTGAAGAGACAGGGGTAGCCGGGGAGCTGTTTTTT	CASSEETGVAGELFF
NA	TRBV11-3	NA	TRBJ2-2	TGTGCCAGCAGCTCGGACATCACCGGGGAGCTGTTTTTT	CASSSDITGELFF
NA	TRBV5-4	TRBD2	TRBJ2-5	TGTGCCAGCAGCTTGAGCGGGGTCCAAGAGACCCAGTACTTC	CASSLSGVQETQYF
once	TRBV18	TRBD1	TRBJ1-1	TGTGCCAGCTCACTACGGACAGGGAACACTGAAGCTTTCTTT	CASSLRTGNTEAFF
NA	TRBV15	NA	TRBJ2-7	TGTGCCACCAGCAGAGGGGCTACAGCTTACGAGCAGTACTTC	CATSRGATAYEQYF
once	TRBV6-5	NA	TRBJ1-2	TGTGCCAGCAGTTCCAGGGGTGTTAGGGATGGCTACACCTTC	CASSSRGVRDGYTF
NA	TRBV7-9	TRBD2	TRBJ2-3	TGTGCCAGCAGCTTAGCACTAGCGGAATATGACGATACGCAGTATTTT	CASSLALAEYDDTQYF
NA	TRBV5-1	NA	TRBJ1-3	TGCGCCAGCAGCGACCAGGGGACCGGAAACACCATATATTTT	CASSDQGTGNTIYF
NA	TRBV15	TRBD2	TRBJ2-7	TGTGCCACCAGCACGGGTGGGACTAGCGGGAGAGAGCAGTACTTC	CATSTGGTSGREQYF
NA	TRBV18	NA	TRBJ2-7	TGTGCCAGCTCACCACACTTATTGGACGAGCAGTACTTC	CASSPHLLDEQYF
NA	TRBV5-1	TRBD1	TRBJ2-7	TGCGCCAGCACGGGATCGACAGGGGCTCCCCCGTTCTACGAGCAGTACTTC	CASTGSTGAPPFYEQYF
NA	TRBV7-9	NA	TRBJ1-5	TGTGCCAGCAGCTTAGGGGCGACAGGTGGCGAGCCCCAGCATTTT	CASSLGATGGEPQHF
NA	TRBV6-5	TRBD1	TRBJ2-1	TGTGCCAGCAGTTACTGGGACAGCCGAGACTACAATGAGCAGTTCTTC	CASSYWDSRDYNEQFF
NA	TRBV9	NA	TRBJ2-5	TGTGCCAGCAGCGTAGGCGGGTGGGGGACCCAGTACTTC	CASSVGGWGTQYF
NA	TRBV7-2	TRBD2	TRBJ2-1	TGTGCCAGCAGCTTGGGACTAGTTTTTGCGCAGTTCTTC	CASSLGLVFAQFF
few	TRBV19	TRBD1	TRBJ1-1	TGTGCCAGTAGCGGACAGGGGGGGTTAAACACTGAAGCTTTCTTT	CASSGQGGLNTEAFF
few	TRBV28	TRBD1	TRBJ1-5	TGTGCCAGCAGTTTCGGGACAGGGCATCAGCCCCAGCATTTT	CASSFGTGHQPQHF
NA	TRBV29-1	TRBD1	TRBJ2-7	TGCAGCGTAAACAGGGGTTCCTACGAGCAGTACTTC	CSVNRGSYEQYF
NA	TRBV7-8	NA	TRBJ1-2	TGTGCCAGCAGCCTGCCTCAGGGCGGAGGCTACACCTTC	CASSLPQGGGYTF
NA	TRBV12-2	NA	TRBJ1-2	TGTGCAAGTCGCTTCGAGCCGGCTAACTATGGCTACACCTTC	CASRFEPANYGYTF